Sequencing of this T cell receptor beta chain was carried out in a study of long-term antiretroviral therapy in people with HIV. Germline V gene data show CDR1 as SGHDN and CDR2 as FVKESK. The V end was cut by 0 bases, the J end by 5 bases, with 16 bases between. This CDR3 region has 16 residues. They ran version v3.0 of the immunoSEQ assay at survey level. What sequencing targeted per sample was about 40,000-55,000 T-cell genomes. Libraries were prepared by immunoSEQ multiplex PCR; TCRdb keeps only in-frame clonotypes and omits some of them. Here the sample spans approximately 20,000 clones, approximately 84% being singletons. This clone appeared a few times.

This receptor was obtained from a man aged 18 to 29 with HIV. The rearrangement uses TRBV14 and TRBJ2-5; D not certain. Sequences were derived from unsorted PBMCs, sampled 0.9 years after starting antiretroviral therapy. CDR3 coding DNA: TGTGCCAGCAGCCAAGATGAGGTGTGGCTTGGTGAGACCCAGTACTTC. This encodes CASSQDEVWLGETQYF.